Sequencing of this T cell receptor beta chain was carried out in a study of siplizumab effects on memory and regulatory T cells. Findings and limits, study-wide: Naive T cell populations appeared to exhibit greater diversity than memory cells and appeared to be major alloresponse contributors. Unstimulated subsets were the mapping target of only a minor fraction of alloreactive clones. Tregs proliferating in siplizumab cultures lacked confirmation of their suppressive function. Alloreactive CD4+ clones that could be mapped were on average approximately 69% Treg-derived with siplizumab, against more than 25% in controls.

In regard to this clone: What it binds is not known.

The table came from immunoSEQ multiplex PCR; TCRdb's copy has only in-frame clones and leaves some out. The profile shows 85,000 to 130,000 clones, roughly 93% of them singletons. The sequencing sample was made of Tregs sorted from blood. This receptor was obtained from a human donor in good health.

The CDR3 sequence: CASSPGISGNTIYF. CDR3 DNA: TGTGCCAGCTCACCAGGAATCTCTGGAAACACCATATATTTT. The chain links TRBV18 to TRBJ1-3; no firm D call. This CDR3 has 14 amino acids. The germline gives CDR1 KGHSH, CDR2 LQKENI. V was trimmed by 2 bases and J by 0 bases, leaving 5 bases between them.